This T cell receptor beta chain was captured by sequencing in a study of blood T cell repertoires in COVID-19. The wider study: Samples taken during acute and convalescent COVID-19 were collected in the United States, Italy and Spain. Sample material is recorded as cDNA or gDNA derived from T cells, B-cell-depleted T cells, or PBMCs.

Trimming stripped 10 bases from V and 4 bases from J, with 13 bases between. The CDR3 has 13 amino acids. Germline V gene lookup returns CDR1 SNHLY and CDR2 FYNNEI. In the authors' methods: Estimation of nucleated cell counts relied on the amplification of reference gene primers. Assay: immunoSEQ multiplex PCR; the TCRdb copy retains only in-frame clones and omits some. The DNA was the basis for D and trimming; V, J and clone size are from that table. This table has about 140,000 clones, roughly four fifths appearing once. Sequences were obtained from peripheral blood. The rearrangement joins TRBV2 to TRBJ2-2; D not resolved. This clonotype was sampled from a woman aged 55 to 70 with acute or convalescent COVID-19. In nucleotides, the CDR3 is TGTGCCACGAAGAGCACGGGCACCGGGGAGCTGTTTTTT. This sequence encodes CATKSTGTGELFF.